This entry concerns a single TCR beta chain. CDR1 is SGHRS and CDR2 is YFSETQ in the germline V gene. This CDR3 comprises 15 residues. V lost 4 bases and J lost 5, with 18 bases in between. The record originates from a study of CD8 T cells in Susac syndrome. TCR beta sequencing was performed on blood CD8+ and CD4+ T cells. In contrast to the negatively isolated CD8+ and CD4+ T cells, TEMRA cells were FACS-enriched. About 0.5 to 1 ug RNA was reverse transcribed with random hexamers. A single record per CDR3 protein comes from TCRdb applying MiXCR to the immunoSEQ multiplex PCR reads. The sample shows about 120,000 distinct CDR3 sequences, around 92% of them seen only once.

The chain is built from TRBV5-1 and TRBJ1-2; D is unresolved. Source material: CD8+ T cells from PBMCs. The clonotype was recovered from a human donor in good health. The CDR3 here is CASSPEQTYTYGYTF. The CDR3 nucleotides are TGCGCCAGCAGCCCGGAACAGACCTACACGTATGGCTACACCTTC.